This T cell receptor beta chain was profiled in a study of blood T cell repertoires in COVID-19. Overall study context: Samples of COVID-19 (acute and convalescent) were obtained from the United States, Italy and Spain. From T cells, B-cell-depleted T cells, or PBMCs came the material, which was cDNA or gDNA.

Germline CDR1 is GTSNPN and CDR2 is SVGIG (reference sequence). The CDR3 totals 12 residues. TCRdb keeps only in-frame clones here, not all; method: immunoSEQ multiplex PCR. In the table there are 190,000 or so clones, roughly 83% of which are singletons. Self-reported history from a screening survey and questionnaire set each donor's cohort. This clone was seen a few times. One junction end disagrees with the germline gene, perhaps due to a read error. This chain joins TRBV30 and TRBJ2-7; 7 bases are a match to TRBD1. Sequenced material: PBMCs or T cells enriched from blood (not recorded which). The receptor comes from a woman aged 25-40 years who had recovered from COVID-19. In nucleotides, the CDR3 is TGTGCCTGGAGCCCCGAACAGGGGAAACAACACTTC. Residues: CAWSPEQGKQHF. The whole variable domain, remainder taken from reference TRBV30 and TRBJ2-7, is SQTIHQWPATLVQPVGSPLSLECTVEGTSNPNLYWYRQAAGRGLQLLFYSVGIGQISSEVPQNLSASRPQDRQFILSSKKLLLSDSGFYLCAWSPEQGKQHFGPGTRLTVT.